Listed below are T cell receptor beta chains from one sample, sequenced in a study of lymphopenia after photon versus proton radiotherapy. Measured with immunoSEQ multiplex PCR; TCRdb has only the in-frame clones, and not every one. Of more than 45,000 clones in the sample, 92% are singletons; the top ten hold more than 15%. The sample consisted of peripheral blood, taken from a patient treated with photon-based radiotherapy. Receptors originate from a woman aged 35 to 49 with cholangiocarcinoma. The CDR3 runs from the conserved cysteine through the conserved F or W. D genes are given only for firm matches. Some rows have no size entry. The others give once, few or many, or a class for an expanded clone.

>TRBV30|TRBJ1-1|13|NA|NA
CAWTPLHNTEAFF
TGTGCCTGGACCCCCTTACATAACACTGAAGCTTTCTTT
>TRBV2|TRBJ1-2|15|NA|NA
CASLGGIVTPYGYTF
TGTGCCAGCTTGGGGGGGATCGTAACTCCCTATGGCTACACCTTC
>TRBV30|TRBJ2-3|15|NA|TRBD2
CAWSVRAGVTDTQYF
TGTGCCTGGAGTGTACGAGCGGGGGTCACAGATACGCAGTATTTT
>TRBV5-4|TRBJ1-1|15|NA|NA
CASSLGLGSGTEAFF
TGTGCCAGCAGCTTGGGGCTCGGGAGCGGCACTGAAGCTTTCTTT
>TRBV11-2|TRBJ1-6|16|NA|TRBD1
CASSPRDRGSNSPLHF
TGTGCCAGCAGCCCCCGGGACAGGGGTAGTAATTCACCCCTCCACTTT
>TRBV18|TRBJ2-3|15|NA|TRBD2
CASSNLPGGGDTQYF
TGTGCCAGCTCAAACCTCCCCGGCGGGGGGGATACGCAGTATTTT
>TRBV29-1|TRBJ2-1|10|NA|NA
CSANSGATFF
TGCAGCGCGAATAGCGGAGCCACTTTCTTC
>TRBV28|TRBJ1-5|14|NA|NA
CASSLNRDGQPQHF
TGTGCCAGCAGTTTGAACAGGGATGGTCAGCCCCAGCATTTT
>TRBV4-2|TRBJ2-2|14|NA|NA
CASSHLANTGELFF
TGTGCCAGCTCCCACCTAGCGAATACCGGGGAGCTGTTTTTT
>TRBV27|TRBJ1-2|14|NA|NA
CASSPDTSNYGYTF
TGTGCCAGCAGTCCGGACACTTCTAACTATGGCTACACCTTC
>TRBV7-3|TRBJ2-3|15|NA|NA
CASSLTGGSTDTQYF
TGTGCCAGCAGCTTAACGGGGGGAAGCACAGATACGCAGTATTTT
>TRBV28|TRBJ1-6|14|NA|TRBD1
CASSSGGTGSPLHF
TGTGCCAGCAGCTCAGGGGGGACGGGTTCACCCCTCCACTTT
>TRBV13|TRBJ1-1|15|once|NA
CASRHERTVGTEAFF
TGTGCCAGCCGGCACGAGAGGACGGTGGGCACTGAAGCTTTCTTT
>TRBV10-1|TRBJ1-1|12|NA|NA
CASSESLSEAFF
TGCGCCAGCAGTGAGTCGCTTTCCGAAGCTTTCTTT
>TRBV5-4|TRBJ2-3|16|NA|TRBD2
CASSLVGTSILDTQYF
TGTGCCAGCAGCTTGGTTGGGACTAGCATTTTAGATACGCAGTATTTT
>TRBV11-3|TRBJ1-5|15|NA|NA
CASSLLGRGSQPQHF
TGTGCCAGCAGCCTCCTGGGCAGGGGAAGTCAGCCCCAGCATTTT
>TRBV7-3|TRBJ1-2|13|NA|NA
CASSNKAGYGYTF
TGTGCCAGCAGCAATAAGGCAGGCTATGGCTACACCTTC
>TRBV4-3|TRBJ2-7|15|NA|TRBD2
CASSRLAGVLGEQYF
TGCGCCAGCAGCCGCCTAGCGGGAGTTTTGGGCGAGCAGTACTTC
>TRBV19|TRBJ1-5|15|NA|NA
CASSIRVDSYQPQHF
TGTGCCAGTAGTATACGGGTCGACAGCTATCAGCCCCAGCATTTT
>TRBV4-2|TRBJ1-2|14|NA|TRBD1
CASSRETGDYGYTF
TGTGCCAGCAGCCGAGAGACAGGGGACTATGGCTACACCTTC
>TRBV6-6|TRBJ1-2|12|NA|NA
CASSYSEAGYTF
TGTGCCAGCAGTTACTCGGAGGCTGGCTACACCTTC
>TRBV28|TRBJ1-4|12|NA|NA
CASGGENEKLFF
TGTGCCAGCGGGGGGGAGAATGAAAAACTGTTTTTT
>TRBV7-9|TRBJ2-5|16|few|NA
CASSLAGENYQETQYF
TGTGCCAGCAGCTTAGCGGGTGAGAATTACCAAGAGACCCAGTACTTC
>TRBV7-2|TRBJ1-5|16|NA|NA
CASSLALTTGVKAQHF
TGTGCCAGCAGCTTAGCTCTGACGACTGGGGTCAAGGCCCAGCATTTT
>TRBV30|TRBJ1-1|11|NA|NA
CAFTPNTEAFF
TGTGCCTTCACACCGAACACTGAAGCTTTCTTT
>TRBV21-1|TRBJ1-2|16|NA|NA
CASSKGRGPTLYGYTF
TGTGCCAGCAGCAAAGGGAGGGGCCCCACCCTCTATGGCTACACCTTC
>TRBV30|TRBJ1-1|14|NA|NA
CAWRLTEMNTEAFF
TGTGCCTGGAGGTTGACAGAAATGAACACTGAAGCTTTCTTT
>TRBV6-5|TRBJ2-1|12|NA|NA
CASREAYNEQFF
TGTGCCAGCAGGGAAGCTTACAATGAGCAGTTCTTC
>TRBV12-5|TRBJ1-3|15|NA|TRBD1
CASGGGQGAGNTIYF
TGTGCTAGTGGTGGGGGACAGGGTGCTGGAAACACCATATATTTT
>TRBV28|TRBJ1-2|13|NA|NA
CASSPQLNYGYTF
TGTGCCAGCAGTCCTCAGTTGAACTATGGCTACACCTTC
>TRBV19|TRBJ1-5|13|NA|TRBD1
CASGQVLNQPQHF
TGTGCCAGTGGACAGGTGCTCAATCAGCCCCAGCATTTT
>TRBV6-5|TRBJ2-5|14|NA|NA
CASSYVRRRETQYF
TGTGCCAGCAGTTACGTCAGGCGGAGAGAGACCCAGTACTTC
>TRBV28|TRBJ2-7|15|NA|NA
CASSPLDRITYEQYF
TGTGCCAGCAGTCCCCTTGACCGAATAACCTACGAGCAGTACTTC
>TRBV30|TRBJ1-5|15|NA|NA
CAYISRQEPNQPQHF
TGTGCCTATATATCCAGACAGGAACCAAATCAGCCCCAGCATTTT
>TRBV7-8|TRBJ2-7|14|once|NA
CASSLGDDSYEQYF
TGTGCCAGCAGCTTAGGCGACGACTCCTACGAGCAGTACTTC
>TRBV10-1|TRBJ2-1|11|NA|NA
CASSTLSEQFF
TGCGCCAGCAGCACCCTCAGTGAGCAGTTCTTC
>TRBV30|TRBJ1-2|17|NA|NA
CAWSVLELEERIGGYTF
TGTGCCTGGAGTGTACTAGAATTGGAGGAGAGAATTGGTGGCTACACCTTC
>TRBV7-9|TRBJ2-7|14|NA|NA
CASSFDAVPYEQYF
TGTGCCAGCAGCTTTGACGCCGTCCCCTACGAGCAGTACTTC
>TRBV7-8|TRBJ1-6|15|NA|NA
CASSPERGPNSPLHF
TGTGCCAGCAGCCCAGAAAGAGGGCCGAATTCACCCCTCCACTTT
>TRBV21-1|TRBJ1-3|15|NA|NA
CATNRGRSSGNTIYF
TGTGCCACCAACAGGGGCCGAAGCTCTGGAAACACCATATATTTT
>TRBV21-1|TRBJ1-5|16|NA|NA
CASKGHWTYSNQPQHF
TGTGCCAGCAAGGGACACTGGACCTATAGCAATCAGCCCCAGCATTTT
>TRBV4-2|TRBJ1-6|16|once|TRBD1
CASSQSTGTGFSPLHF
TGTGCCAGCAGCCAATCTACCGGGACAGGGTTTTCACCCCTCCACTTT
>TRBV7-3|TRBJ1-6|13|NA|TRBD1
CASSSDRGSPLHF
TGTGCCAGCAGCTCGGACAGGGGATCACCCCTCCACTTT
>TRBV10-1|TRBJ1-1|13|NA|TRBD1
CASSADPDREAFF
TGCGCCAGCAGTGCCGACCCGGACAGGGAAGCTTTCTTT
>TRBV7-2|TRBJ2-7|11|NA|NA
CASSEGYEQYF
TGTGCCAGCAGCGAGGGCTACGAGCAGTACTTC
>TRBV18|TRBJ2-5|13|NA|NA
CASSPGSQETQYF
TGTGCCAGCTCACCAGGCAGCCAAGAGACCCAGTACTTC
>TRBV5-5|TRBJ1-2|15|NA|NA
CASSLAGTPNYGYTF
TGTGCCAGCAGCTTGGCGGGCACTCCTAACTATGGCTACACCTTC
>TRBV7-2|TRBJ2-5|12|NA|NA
CASSQSGETQYF
TGTGCCAGCAGCCAGAGCGGGGAGACCCAGTACTTC
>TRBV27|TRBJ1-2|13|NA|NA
CASSLNQGGGYTF
TGTGCCAGCAGTTTAAATCAGGGTGGAGGCTACACCTTC
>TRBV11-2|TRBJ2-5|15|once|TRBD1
CASSFGTGGWETQYF
TGTGCCAGCAGCTTCGGGACAGGGGGCTGGGAGACCCAGTACTTC
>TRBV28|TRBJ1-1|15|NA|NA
CASPPAGAGSREAFF
TGTGCCAGCCCTCCGGCCGGCGCAGGGTCGAGAGAAGCTTTCTTT
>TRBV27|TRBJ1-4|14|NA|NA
CASSLNYGREKLFF
TGTGCCAGCAGTTTGAACTACGGGAGGGAAAAACTGTTTTTT
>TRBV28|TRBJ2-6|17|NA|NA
CASSSDDIRSGANVLTF
TGTGCCAGCAGTTCGGACGATATCCGCTCTGGGGCCAACGTCCTGACTTTC